The 30 T cell receptor beta chains below were found in one sample sequenced in a study of T cell responses to AZD1222 COVID-19 vaccine. Profiled with immunoSEQ multiplex PCR; TCRdb holds only in-frame clones, not every one. This sample yields around 140,000 clones, of which 90% are seen a single time; around 1.6% belongs to the top ten. The sequences come from peripheral blood, collected on day 0 of AZD1222 vaccination. The receptors here all came from an adult in good health.

The chain recombines TRBV29-1 with TRBJ1-2; 9 nucleotides align to TRBD1. Losses at the gene ends were 6 bases for V and 10 bases for J; bases not matched to a gene: 15. CDR3 length: 14 residues. Per the germline V gene, CDR1 is SQVTM and CDR2 is ANQGSEA. This CDR3 reads CSVTTGTGNLVYTF. CDR3 in DNA: TGCAGCGTCACCACCGGGACAGGGAATTTAGTCTACACCTTC. The full variable domain, in which reference TRBV29-1 and TRBJ1-2 provide the parts outside the CDR3, is SAVISQKPSRDICQRGTSLTIQCQVDSQVTMMFWYRQQPGQSLTLIATANQGSEATYESGFVIDKFPISRPNLTFSTLTVSNMSPEDSSIYLCSVTTGTGNLVYTFGSGTRLTVV.

The chain couples TRBV3-1 (or the pseudogene TRBV3-2) to TRBJ2-1; D call uncertain. Germline lookup yields CDR1 LGHDT and CDR2 YNNKEL (reference sequence). Trimming took off 1 base at V and 6 bases at J, with 4 bases between the two ends. This CDR3 spans 12 amino acids. CDR3 sequence reads: CASSQVINEQFF. CDR3 nucleotide sequence: TGTGCCAGCAGCCAAGTGATCAATGAGCAGTTCTTC.

The CDR3 here is CASSSGTPIKQYF. CDR3 DNA sequence: TGTGCCAGCAGTTCCGGGACTCCTATCAAGCAGTACTTC. The chain uses TRBV12-3 or TRBV12-4 and TRBJ2-7; D is perhaps TRBD2 (6 bases). This CDR3 spans 13 amino acids. V was pared by 4 bases and J by 8 bases, with 15 bases between.

The chain recombines TRBV27 with TRBJ1-1; D is uncertain. V was cut by 2 bases and J by 1 base, with 8 bases left in between. In germline, CDR1 is MNHEY, CDR2 SMNVEV (reference sequence). The CDR3 consists of 14 residues. The chain's CDR3 is CASSLGWANTEAFF. CDR3 sequence (DNA): TGTGCCAGCAGTTTAGGGTGGGCGAACACTGAAGCTTTCTTT.

DNA for the CDR3: TGTGCCAGCAGCCCCCCGGGACAGGGGCTCTCTGGGGCCAACGTCCTGACTTTC. Amino acids: CASSPPGQGLSGANVLTF. V and J are TRBV6-2 or TRBV6-3 and TRBJ2-6; 10 bases are shared with TRBD1. The trim removed 6 bases at V and 0 bases at J, leaving 8 bases unmatched. This CDR3 comprises 18 residues. Germline CDR1 reads MNHEY; CDR2 reads SVGEGT.

As to this clone: Other DNA sequences of this sample code for an identical CDR3. This chain joins TRBV5-1 and TRBJ2-5, with 7 bases lining up with TRBD1. The length of the CDR3 is 14 residues. Trimming removed 4 bases from V and 1 base from J; junction bases left unmatched: 4. Germline CDR1 and CDR2: SGHRS and YFSETQ. The DNA of the CDR3 is TGCGCCAGCAGCCTAGGGACAGCCCAAGAGACCCAGTACTTC. Translation gives CASSLGTAQETQYF.

The chain carries TRBV4-2 and TRBJ1-2; D unresolved. Germline values: CDR1 LGHNA, CDR2 YNFKEQ. This CDR3 is built from 15 residues. V lost 5 bases, J lost 2 bases, and 15 bases lay in between. The CDR3 nucleotides are TGTGCCAGCAGCTCTCCCCTCGGTGGGAACTATGGCTACACCTTC. Amino acids: CASSSPLGGNYGYTF.

A single count supports this clone. The chain links TRBV3-1 (or the pseudogene TRBV3-2) to TRBJ2-2; 7 bases align to TRBD1. Germline lookup yields CDR1 LGHDT and CDR2 YNNKEL (reference sequence). The CDR3 contains 15 residues. V gave up 1 base and J gave up 6 bases; unmatched junction bases: 5. DNA of the CDR3: TGTGCCAGCAGCCAAGTCCGGACAGGTCCCGGGGAGCTGTTTTTT. It encodes CASSQVRTGPGELFF.

This clone was observed a few times. The CDR3 loop is CASSEEGTSGGAKNIQYF. The CDR3 DNA reads as TGCGCCAGCTCCGAAGAAGGGACTAGCGGGGGGGCCAAAAACATTCAGTACTTC. The chain employs TRBV5-1 and TRBJ2-4, with 15 nucleotides matching TRBD2. With 7 bases clipped from V and 1 base from J, the junction kept 9 bases outside the gene matches. This CDR3 has 18 residues. The V gene's germline CDR1 is SGHRS and CDR2 YFSETQ.

The J gene is TRBJ1-6, the V gene TRBV19, with D possibly being TRBD1 (5 bases). The CDR3 is made up of 12 amino acids. V lost 5 bases to trimming and J lost 14 bases, with 13 bases between them. Germline-derived CDR1 and CDR2 are LNHDA and SQIVND (reference sequence). Here the CDR3 DNA reads TGTGCCAGTAGTGGCAGACCGGGGGCCCTCCACTTT. Its protein product is CASSGRPGALHF.

The chain combines TRBV7-2 with TRBJ1-2; D gene uncertain. The V gene lost 6 bases and the J gene lost 2 bases, with 10 bases spanning the gap. The CDR3 has 13 amino acids. Germline CDR1 is SGHTA and CDR2 is FQGNSA. The CDR3 is CASREDANYGYTF. CDR3 coding DNA: TGTGCCAGCAGAGAGGATGCAAACTATGGCTACACCTTC.

This chain joins TRBV5-1 and TRBJ2-4; possibly TRBD1 or TRBD2 for D (6 bases each). V lost 2 bases to trimming and J lost 7 bases, with 10 bases between them. The CDR3 runs to 13 residues. Germline CDR1 SGHRS, CDR2 YFSETQ. The CDR3 spells CASSFRGENIQYF. CDR3 DNA: TGCGCCAGCAGCTTTAGGGGGGAGAACATTCAGTACTTC.

The chain carries TRBV11-2 and TRBJ1-2; tentative D call: TRBD1 (5 bases). Deletions cut 6 bases from V and 4 bases from J, with 15 bases between. The CDR3 length is 14 residues. Per the germline V gene, CDR1 is SGHAT and CDR2 is FQNNGV. The CDR3 sequence is CASSGLRGGYGYTF. CDR3 DNA: TGTGCCAGCAGTGGCCTCCGGGGCGGCTATGGCTACACCTTC.

The genes are TRBV19 and TRBJ1-1; 7 nucleotides agree with TRBD1. CDR1 LNHDA and CDR2 SQIVND come from the germline V gene (reference sequence). V lost 3 bases and J lost 4; bases outside the gene matches: 8. The CDR3 length is 15 residues. DNA of the CDR3: TGTGCCAGTAGTATCCCGACAGGGATAGGCACTGAAGCTTTCTTT. This codes for CASSIPTGIGTEAFF. The whole variable domain, remainder taken from reference TRBV19 and TRBJ1-1, is DGGITQSPKYLFRKEGQNVTLSCEQNLNHDAMYWYRQDPGQGLRLIYYSQIVNDFQKGDIAEGYSVSREKKESFPLTVTSAQKNPTAFYLCASSIPTGIGTEAFFGQGTRLTVV.

The J gene is TRBJ1-3, the V gene TRBV28, with 8 bases matching TRBD1. J gave up 0 bases and V 8 bases, and 18 bases lay outside the gene matches. The CDR3 loop spans 19 amino acids. Germline CDR1 is MDHEN and CDR2 is SYDVKM. The CDR3 region has the DNA TGTGCCAGCCCAATATTAGGACAGGGTGACACCACCTCTGGAAACACCATATATTTT. Protein product: CASPILGQGDTTSGNTIYF.

The chain recombines TRBV19 with TRBJ1-5, with a weak D call TRBD1 (6 bases). Germline CDR1 is LNHDA and CDR2 is SQIVND (reference sequence). The CDR3 is 13 amino acids. Trimming cost V 3 bases and J 7 bases, with 10 bases left between them. This CDR3 reads CASSIGGGQPQHF. For the CDR3, the DNA is TGTGCCAGTAGTATTGGTGGGGGCCAGCCCCAGCATTTT.

This clone was counted between two and nine times. V gene TRBV4-3 combines with J gene TRBJ2-7; no firm D call. This CDR3 is built from 15 residues. The germline CDR1 and CDR2 sequences are LGHNA and YSLEER. V gave up 3 bases and J gave up 3 bases, with 15 bases separating them. Here the CDR3 DNA reads TGCGCCAGCAGCCATGGCACAGAGAGACTCTACGAGCAGTACTTC. Amino acids: CASSHGTERLYEQYF.

The sample holds a few counts of this clone. The chain recombines TRBV6-4 with TRBJ2-2; 8 positions match TRBD2. V lost 5 bases to trimming and J lost 3 bases; unmatched junction nucleotides: 2. This CDR3 is 14 amino acids long. Germline V gene lookup returns CDR1 MRHNA and CDR2 SNTAGT. CDR3 DNA sequence: TGTGCCAGCAGTAAAGCGGGAGACACCGGGGAGCTGTTTTTT. It specifies CASSKAGDTGELFF.

V gene TRBV7-3 combines with J gene TRBJ2-5, with 9 bases that match TRBD2. The CDR3 extends over 14 amino acids. Germline CDR1 is SGHTA and CDR2 is FQGTGA. The V segment lost 5 bases and the J segment 7 bases; nucleotides outside the gene matches: 8. The CDR3 sequence: CASSPRLADGTQYF. Written as DNA, the CDR3 is TGTGCCAGCAGCCCCCGACTAGCGGACGGGACCCAGTACTTC.

The chain links TRBV7-2 to TRBJ2-5, with D tentatively TRBD2 (6 bases). CDR1 is SGHTA, CDR2 FQGNSA, per germline. The germline V and J ends were trimmed by 2 bases and 2 bases, with 9 bases remaining between them. The CDR3 sequence is 14 residues long. The CDR3 nucleotides read TGTGCCAGCAGCTTATTCGGGGGTCAAGAGACCCAGTACTTC. Translating it yields CASSLFGGQETQYF.

V usage is TRBV18 and J usage is TRBJ2-7; the D gene is possibly TRBD1 (6 bases). The germline CDR1 and CDR2 sequences are KGHSH and LQKENI. Trimming pared 3 bases from V and 2 bases from J, leaving 14 bases between. The CDR3 covers 15 residues. CDR3 residues: CASSPRAGVAYEQYF. Written as DNA, the CDR3 is TGTGCCAGCTCACCTCGGGCAGGGGTAGCCTACGAGCAGTACTTC.

The rearrangement joins TRBV11-2 to TRBJ2-7; a possible D gene is TRBD1 (6 bases). The CDR3 covers 13 residues. Between the trimmed V and J ends, which lost 5 bases and 4 bases, there was a span of 12 bases. Germline CDR1 SGHAT, CDR2 FQNNGV. The chain's CDR3 is CASSQDSPYEQYF. The CDR3 bases are TGTGCCAGCAGCCAGGACAGCCCATACGAGCAGTACTTC.

The CDR3 reads CASSVSGDHNEQFF. The CDR3 coding sequence is TGTGCCAGCAGCGTCTCAGGGGACCACAATGAGCAGTTCTTC. The genes are TRBV9 and TRBJ2-1; perhaps TRBD1 as D (6 bases). The CDR3 has 14 residues. The V end lost 2 bases, the J end lost 5 bases, and 11 bases lay between the germline ends. CDR1 and CDR2 from the germline V gene are SGDLS and YYNGEE.

V usage is TRBV28 and J usage is TRBJ2-1, with TRBD1 identical over 7 bases. Germline-derived CDR1 and CDR2 are MDHEN and SYDVKM. V was pared by 4 bases and J by 3 bases, with 15 bases of the junction left unmatched. This CDR3 has 18 residues. CDR3 residues: CASSSIDDRTGRYNEQFF. CDR3 DNA: TGTGCCAGCAGTTCGATAGACGATAGGACAGGCCGCTACAATGAGCAGTTCTTC.

The V call is TRBV7-2, the J call TRBJ2-1; no clear D. Looked up from germline, CDR1 is SGHTA and CDR2 is FQGNSA. Trimming pared 0 bases from V and 9 bases from J, leaving 0 bases between. CDR3 size: 10 residues. Here the CDR3 reads CASSLAEQFF. Written as DNA, the CDR3 is TGTGCCAGCAGCTTAGCTGAGCAGTTCTTC.

A word on this clone: Other DNA sequences from this sample encode an identical CDR3 as well. The chain employs TRBV3-1 (or the pseudogene TRBV3-2) and TRBJ1-2; D is uncertain. Germline CDR1 LGHDT, CDR2 YNNKEL (reference sequence). The CDR3 is made up of 13 amino acids. The V and J ends lost 1 base and 4 bases respectively, with 7 bases between them. Written as DNA, the CDR3 is TGTGCCAGCAGCCAAGGCCGAAGCTATGGCTACACCTTC. This sequence encodes CASSQGRSYGYTF.

The chain carries TRBV6-5 and TRBJ2-2, with 7 bases lining up with TRBD1. This CDR3 is built from 14 residues. The germline CDR1 and CDR2 sequences are MNHEY and SVGAGI. J gave up 3 bases and V 10 bases, and 8 bases lay outside the gene matches. The CDR3 loop is CAISGTADTGELFF. The CDR3 DNA reads as TGTGCCATTTCCGGGACAGCCGACACCGGGGAGCTGTTTTTT.

The V call is TRBV3-1 (or the pseudogene TRBV3-2), the J call TRBJ1-6; TRBD1 might be the D (5 bases). The CDR3 loop spans 18 amino acids. The ends were cut back, 0 bases at V and 0 bases at J, with 12 bases in the middle. The germline V gene has CDR1 LGHDT and CDR2 YNNKEL (reference sequence). In DNA form, the CDR3 reads TGTGCCAGCAGCCAAGATCCAGGGCGCAGCTCCTATAATTCACCCCTCCACTTT. This gives the protein CASSQDPGRSSYNSPLHF.

The chain is built from TRBV6-5 and TRBJ1-6; 8 bases align to TRBD1. Germline V gene data show CDR1 as MNHEY and CDR2 as SVGAGI. After removal of 0 bases from V and 7 bases from J, the junction contained 2 bases not matched to a gene. This CDR3 has 15 residues. In DNA form, the CDR3 reads TGTGCCAGCAGTTACTCGGCAGGGGGCAATTCACCCCTCCACTTT. Translating it yields CASSYSAGGNSPLHF.

V usage is TRBV6-2 or TRBV6-3 and J usage is TRBJ2-7, with TRBD2 as a possible D gene (5 bases). V dropped 2 bases and J dropped 2 bases, with 7 bases sitting between them. Germline-derived CDR1 and CDR2 are MNHEY and SVGEGT. This CDR3 spans 13 amino acids. The CDR3 sequence is CASSYGRAYEQYF. The CDR3 DNA reads as TGTGCCAGCAGTTACGGGCGGGCCTACGAGCAGTACTTC.